This T cell receptor beta chain was obtained from a study of PD-1 and CTLA-4 blockade in melanoma. Only in-frame clones appear in the TCRdb table, and some are missing; sequencing was by immunoSEQ multiplex PCR. There are roughly 30,000 clones in the sample; approximately 90% occur only once, and roughly 9% lies in the top ten. The CDR3 runs 13 residues. Germline trimming cut 4 bases from V and 4 bases from J; bases unmatched to any gene: 0. CDR1 is SGHVS, CDR2 FNYEAQ, per germline. The chain couples TRBV7-6 to TRBJ2-2; 7 nucleotides align to TRBD1. This specimen consisted of CD8+ T cells from peripheral blood, obtained from a patient given anti-PD-1 treatment. This receptor was identified in a human donor with melanoma. In DNA form, the CDR3 reads TGTGCCAGCAGCTCAGGGGGCACCGGGGAGCTGTTTTTT. It specifies CASSSGGTGELFF. Based on the CDR3 plus reference TRBV7-6 and TRBJ2-2, the full variable domain is GAGVSQSPRYKVTKRGQDVALRCDPISGHVSLYWYRQALGQGPEFLTYFNYEAQQDKSGLPNDRFSAERPEGSISTLTIQRTEQRDSAMYRCASSSGGTGELFFGEGSRLTVL.